This passage covers 25 T cell receptor beta chains from one sample sequenced in a study of cytomegalovirus exposure and HLA in healthy donors. Use of 60 Vbeta and 13 Jbeta primers characterized the PCR. The method was immunoSEQ multiplex PCR; TCRdb's version includes in-frame clones alone and lacks a portion of them. Of under 200,000 clones in the sample, approximately 75% were seen once. Sequencing was done on a sample of PBMCs. The receptors shown here come from a man aged 25-40 years in good health and CMV-seropositive.

The chain recombines TRBV7-9 with TRBJ2-3, with TRBD1 as a possible D gene (6 bases). This CDR3 region has 15 residues. CDR1 is SEHNR, CDR2 FQNEAQ, per germline (reference sequence). Trimming pared 0 bases from V and 6 bases from J, leaving 13 bases between. CDR3 sequence reads: CASSLARTGSDTQYF. The DNA of the CDR3 is TGTGCCAGCAGCTTAGCCCGAACAGGGTCGGATACGCAGTATTTT.

This chain connects TRBV7-9 to TRBJ2-3, with D tentatively TRBD2 (6 bases). Per germline, CDR1 SEHNR and CDR2 FQNEAQ (reference sequence). This CDR3 is 13 amino acids long. Trimming left V 8 bases short and J 0 bases short, with 9 bases between. In DNA form, the CDR3 reads TGTGCCAGCGGCGGGACTAGCACAGATACGCAGTATTTT. Its protein is CASGGTSTDTQYF.

The genes are TRBV10-3 and TRBJ2-3; no firm D call. The length of the CDR3 is 14 residues. V lost 6 bases to trimming and J lost 1 base, with 11 bases between them. Germline V lookup: CDR1 ENHRY, CDR2 SYGVKD. The CDR3 bases are TGTGCCATCAGCCTAGGTACTGGCACAGATACGCAGTATTTT. It translates to CAISLGTGTDTQYF.

This clone came up a few times. The chain employs TRBV25-1 and TRBJ1-3, with 9 nucleotides matching TRBD1. The CDR3 length is 16 residues. V was clipped by 3 bases and J by 4 bases; unmatched bases: 7. Germline V CDR1 and CDR2: MGHDK, SYGVNS. The CDR3 bases are TGTGCCAGCAGTGAGCCACAGGGGGCGGAGGGAAACACCATATATTTT. This gives the protein CASSEPQGAEGNTIYF.

The chain couples TRBV27 to TRBJ2-3, with 9 bases aligning to TRBD1. The CDR3 extends over 17 amino acids. The J segment lost 2 bases and the V segment lost 7 bases, leaving 13 bases of the junction unmatched. From germline, CDR1 is MNHEY and CDR2 SMNVEV (reference sequence). CDR3 nucleotides: TGTGCCAGCACCCCCATACCCAGGGACAGGGTCACAGATACGCAGTATTTT. It encodes CASTPIPRDRVTDTQYF.

The chain joins TRBV7-6 to TRBJ2-1; D uncertain. This CDR3 is 14 amino acids long. V was shortened by 5 bases and J by 0 bases, with 8 bases between the two germline ends. From germline, CDR1 is SGHVS and CDR2 FNYEAQ. The CDR3 region is CASSLRPSYNEQFF. CDR3 bases: TGTGCCAGCAGCCTGAGGCCCTCCTACAATGAGCAGTTCTTC.

The CDR3 loop is CASSPTGLGELFF. CDR3 DNA sequence: TGTGCCAGCAGTCCGACAGGGTTGGGGGAGCTGTTTTTT. The rearrangement links TRBV5-6 to TRBJ2-2; TRBD1 matches at 7 bases. Looked up from germline, CDR1 is SGHDT and CDR2 is YYEEEE. The CDR3 consists of 13 residues. V lost 5 bases and J lost 8; bases outside the gene matches: 6.

This chain uses TRBV7-9 with TRBJ2-5; maybe TRBD1 (6 bases). CDR1 SEHNR and CDR2 FQNEAQ come from the germline V gene (reference sequence). This CDR3 region has 14 residues. V lost 1 base and J 2 bases, leaving 8 bases between the germline ends. This CDR3 reads CASSLVTGQETQYF. DNA for the CDR3: TGTGCCAGCAGCTTAGTAACAGGGCAAGAGACCCAGTACTTC.

The V and J genes are TRBV7-8 and TRBJ2-1; TRBD1 is a possible D gene (6 bases). This CDR3 comprises 15 residues. Germline V gene lookup returns CDR1 SGHVS and CDR2 FQNEAQ. Trimming pared 5 bases from V and 5 bases from J, leaving 16 bases between. CDR3 residues: CASSVTGHGNNEQFF. The DNA for the CDR3 is TGTGCCAGCAGCGTTACGGGACACGGAAACAATGAGCAGTTCTTC.

V gene TRBV7-9 combines with J gene TRBJ1-4; 7 bases align to TRBD1. CDR1 and CDR2 (germline): SEHNR, FQNEAQ (reference sequence). The CDR3 is made up of 15 amino acids. The V segment lost 4 bases and the J segment 3 bases; nucleotides outside the gene matches: 5. The CDR3 DNA is TGTGCCAGCAGCTCGGCGGGACAGCCTAATGAAAAACTGTTTTTT. Protein: CASSSAGQPNEKLFF.

The CDR3 region has the DNA TGTGCCAGCAGTGAGTCTAGCTACACCGGGGAGCTGTTTTTT. Residues: CASSESSYTGELFF. V usage is TRBV2 and J usage is TRBJ2-2; maybe TRBD2 (5 bases). The V and J ends lost 3 bases and 3 bases respectively, with 8 bases between them. Per germline, CDR1 SNHLY and CDR2 FYNNEI. The CDR3 has 14 amino acids.

V gene TRBV27 combines with J gene TRBJ2-1; D gene unclear. Germline V gene sequence: CDR1 MNHEY, CDR2 SMNVEV (reference sequence). Trimming took off 6 bases at V and 4 bases at J, with 7 bases between the two ends. This CDR3 spans 12 amino acids. CDR3 nucleotides: TGTGCCAGCAGGAACACATACAATGAGCAGTTCTTC. This gives the protein CASRNTYNEQFF.

This sequence joins TRBV2 and TRBJ2-1; 9 bases align to TRBD2. V was clipped by 2 bases and J by 2 bases; unmatched bases: 7. The germline V gene has CDR1 SNHLY and CDR2 FYNNEI. The CDR3 has 17 amino acids. The CDR3 protein is CASSENPLAGPYNEQFF. CDR3 DNA: TGTGCCAGCAGTGAAAACCCCCTAGCGGGACCCTACAATGAGCAGTTCTTC.

The CDR3 coding sequence is TGTGCCAGCAGCTCAACCCGGGACAGCCACAATGAGCAGTTCTTC. It yields the protein CASSSTRDSHNEQFF. The chain couples TRBV5-4 to TRBJ2-1; the match to TRBD1 covers 7 bases. The CDR3 has 15 residues. Germline trimming cut 3 bases from V and 5 bases from J; bases unmatched to any gene: 8. Germline CDR1 reads SGHNT; CDR2 reads YYREEE (reference sequence).

This chain uses TRBV27 with TRBJ2-1, with D possibly being TRBD2 (6 bases). V shed 8 bases and J shed 9 bases, with 11 bases lying between them. Germline V gives CDR1 MNHEY, CDR2 SMNVEV (reference sequence). The CDR3 has 11 residues. The CDR3 region is CASAAGSEQFF. CDR3 bases: TGTGCCAGCGCCGCGGGGAGTGAGCAGTTCTTC.

This sequence joins TRBV2 and TRBJ2-7, with 7 positions matching TRBD1. The germline CDR1 and CDR2 sequences are SNHLY and FYNNEI. Losses at the gene ends were 8 bases for V and 6 bases for J; bases not matched to a gene: 10. The CDR3 sequence is 13 residues long. The CDR3 nucleotides are TGTGCCAGCGTGGGACAGTTCGGAGGCGAGCAGTACTTC. Its translation is CASVGQFGGEQYF.

The V call is TRBV27, the J call TRBJ1-1; weak D call: TRBD1 (5 bases). Trimming removed 3 bases at V and 0 bases at J, with 8 bases between. The CDR3 totals 14 residues. Germline assignment: CDR1 MNHEY and CDR2 SMNVEV (reference sequence). This CDR3 is CASSLTDMNTEAFF. CDR3 DNA sequence: TGTGCCAGCAGTTTGACAGACATGAACACTGAAGCTTTCTTT.

As regards this clone: As the CDR3 is not closed by the conserved phenylalanine or tryptophan, this likely results from a read error. It is unclear where the CDR3 begins or ends on the DNA, so no DNA is shown, and the CDR3 is as TCRdb lists it. The chain employs TRBV11-2 and TRBJ1-1. Germline CDR1 is SGHAT and CDR2 is FQNNGV. The CDR3 length equals 12 residues, ends included. The CDR3: CASSLLGREGAI.

The rearrangement uses TRBV7-2 and TRBJ2-5; 9 bases are a match to TRBD1. Germline CDR1 SGHTA, CDR2 FQGNSA. The CDR3 runs to 14 residues. Trimming removed 4 bases from V and 7 bases from J; junction bases left unmatched: 7. DNA for the CDR3: TGTGCCAGCAGCTCCGGGACAGGGATACGGACCCAGTACTTC. Protein product: CASSSGTGIRTQYF.

This clone has just one count. The chain links TRBV19 to TRBJ2-1; TRBD1 aligns across 8 bases. Germline CDR1 and CDR2: LNHDA and SQIVND (reference sequence). The ends lost 8 bases at V and 4 bases at J; junction bases unmatched: 4. This CDR3 is built from 13 residues. For the CDR3, the DNA is TGTGCCAGTGACAGGGGCCCTTACAATGAGCAGTTCTTC. This encodes CASDRGPYNEQFF.

The CDR3, as DNA: TGTGCCAGCAGCGGACAGCAGATCAGCTCTGGAAACACCATATATTTT. This codes for CASSGQQISSGNTIYF. The V call is TRBV2, the J call TRBJ1-3; weak D call: TRBD1 (6 bases). The CDR3 covers 16 residues. Deletions cut 6 bases from V and 0 bases from J, with 15 bases between. CDR1 and CDR2 (germline): SNHLY, FYNNEI.

The chain uses TRBV28 and TRBJ2-7, with TRBD1 identical over 8 bases. Germline V CDR1 and CDR2: MDHEN, SYDVKM. The CDR3 spans 16 residues. The junction had 9 bases not matched to a gene; V was cut back by 5 bases and J by 0 bases. Here the CDR3 reads CASSPRDRNISYEQYF. DNA of the CDR3: TGTGCCAGCAGTCCCCGGGACAGGAACATCTCCTACGAGCAGTACTTC.

V usage is TRBV5-4 and J usage is TRBJ1-2; tentative D call: TRBD1 (5 bases). This CDR3 spans 13 amino acids. The germline V gene has CDR1 SGHNT and CDR2 YYREEE (reference sequence). Trimming removed 4 bases from V and 1 base from J, with 8 bases in between. The CDR3 loop reads CASSKTDNYGYTF. The CDR3 coding sequence is TGTGCCAGCAGCAAGACAGATAACTATGGCTACACCTTC.

The V and J genes are TRBV6-5 and TRBJ2-7; 7 bases fit TRBD2. This CDR3 has 14 amino acids. Germline V lookup: CDR1 MNHEY, CDR2 SVGAGI. The V and J ends lost 7 bases and 3 bases, in that order; junction bases with no gene match: 9. The CDR3 DNA sequence: TGTGCCAGCAAGGCGCGGGAGATCGGCTACGAGCAGTACTTC. Amino acid sequence: CASKAREIGYEQYF.

The CDR3: CASSQGGASSPLHF. The DNA for the CDR3 is TGTGCCAGCAGTCAAGGGGGAGCCTCTTCACCCCTCCACTTT. This chain uses TRBV25-1 with TRBJ1-6; perhaps TRBD1 as D (6 bases). This CDR3 comprises 14 residues. V lost 5 bases, J lost 9 bases, and 14 bases lay in between. Germline V gene lookup returns CDR1 MGHDK and CDR2 SYGVNS.